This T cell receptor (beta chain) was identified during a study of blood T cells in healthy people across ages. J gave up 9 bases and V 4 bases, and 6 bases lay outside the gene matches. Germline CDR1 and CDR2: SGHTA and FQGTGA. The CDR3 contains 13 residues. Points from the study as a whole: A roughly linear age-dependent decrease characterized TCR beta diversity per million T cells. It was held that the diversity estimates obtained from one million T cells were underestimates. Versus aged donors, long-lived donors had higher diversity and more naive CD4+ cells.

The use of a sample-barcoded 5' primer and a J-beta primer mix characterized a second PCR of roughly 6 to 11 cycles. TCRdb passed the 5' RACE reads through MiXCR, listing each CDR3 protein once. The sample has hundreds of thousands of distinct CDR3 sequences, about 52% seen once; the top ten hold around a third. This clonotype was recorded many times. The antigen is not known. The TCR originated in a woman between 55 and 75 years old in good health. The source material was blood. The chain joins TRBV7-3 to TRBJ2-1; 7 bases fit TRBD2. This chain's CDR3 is CASSSGLGLEQFF. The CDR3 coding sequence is TGTGCCAGCAGCTCCGGACTAGGTCTTGAGCAGTTCTTC.